These T cell receptor beta chains were read from a single sample in a study of T cell responses to AZD1222 COVID-19 vaccine. Only in-frame clones appear in the TCRdb table, and some are missing; sequencing was by immunoSEQ multiplex PCR. The sample carries about 160,000 clones, 94% recorded once. Sequencing used peripheral blood, obtained on day 0 of AZD1222 vaccination. Receptors were obtained from an adult in good health. Each CDR3 is given with its conserved first and last residue. A D gene is named only where the DNA matches it firmly. Clone sizes are given selectively: once, few, many, or a class where the clone is expanded.

TGTGCCAGCAGCTTAAATTTCGGTCAGCAGATTCAGTACTTC	CASSLNFGQQIQYF	NA	TRBV7-8	TRBJ2-4	NA
TGTGCCAGCAGCCCTGGCGGGACCGCAACATTCTATGGCTACACCTTC	CASSPGGTATFYGYTF	NA	TRBV7-2	TRBJ1-2	once
TGTGCCAGCAGCTTTGGGACGGACTATGGCTACACCTTC	CASSFGTDYGYTF	NA	TRBV7-9	TRBJ1-2	once
TGTGCCAGCAGCCCTCCCCGGGGTTGGGGGGCCGGCTACACCTTC	CASSPPRGWGAGYTF	NA	TRBV25-1	TRBJ1-2	NA
TGTGCCAGCAGTTTACTGGGACTAGCGGGGTCCGGGGAGCTGTTTTTT	CASSLLGLAGSGELFF	TRBD2	TRBV28	TRBJ2-2	NA
TGTGCCAGCAGCCCTCCCGTCGAGGCCTATGGCTACACCTTC	CASSPPVEAYGYTF	NA	TRBV7-2	TRBJ1-2	once
TGTGCCAGCAGCTTGGGGGTGACGAATGGCTACACCTTC	CASSLGVTNGYTF	NA	TRBV5-5	TRBJ1-2	NA
TGTGCCAGCAGCGCAGACAGGAACACTGAAGCTTTCTTT	CASSADRNTEAFF	NA	TRBV5-6	TRBJ1-1	once
TGTGCCAGCAGATCGACCGAGAGCTCCTATAATTCACCCCTCCACTTT	CASRSTESSYNSPLHF	NA	TRBV3-1/TRBV3-2	TRBJ1-6	NA
TGTGCCACCAGTGATGCAATGTGGGGCCGGGGGCAGGGGCAAGAGACCCAGTACTTC	CATSDAMWGRGQGQETQYF	NA	TRBV24-1	TRBJ2-5	NA
TGTGCCAGCAGCTTAGTGTCAGGGGTAAATCAGCCCCAGCATTTT	CASSLVSGVNQPQHF	NA	TRBV11-2	TRBJ1-5	NA
TGTGCCAGCAGCCCGGGGGTTACCTACAATGAGCAGTTCTTC	CASSPGVTYNEQFF	NA	TRBV11-3	TRBJ2-1	NA
TGTGCCAGCAGTTTAATGCCAACAGGAAATCAGCCCCAGCATTTT	CASSLMPTGNQPQHF	NA	TRBV28	TRBJ1-5	NA
TGTGCCAGCAGTATGATGGGTAATTCACCCCTCCACTTT	CASSMMGNSPLHF	NA	TRBV12-3/TRBV12-4	TRBJ1-6	NA
TGTGCCAGCTCCCCGGGGTCTGAAGCTTTCTTT	CASSPGSEAFF	NA	TRBV18	TRBJ1-1	NA
TGTGCCAGCAGCTCCGGGACAGTACCCCAAGAGACCCAGTACTTC	CASSSGTVPQETQYF	TRBD1	TRBV7-9	TRBJ2-5	NA
TGTGCCAGCAGCTTAGGGGGGCTAGCGGGCTACAATGAGCAGTTCTTC	CASSLGGLAGYNEQFF	TRBD2	TRBV11-3	TRBJ2-1	NA
TGTGCCAGCAGCTTCAGCCAGACAGGGATTGGAGGTGAGCAGTTCTTC	CASSFSQTGIGGEQFF	TRBD1	TRBV7-9	TRBJ2-1	NA
TGTGCCAGCAGCACGGGGACCGCCCGTACGAGCACTGAAGCTTTCTTT	CASSTGTARTSTEAFF	NA	TRBV5-4	TRBJ1-1	NA
TGTGCCAGCAATCGGGGTGGGAATCAGCCCCAGCATTTT	CASNRGGNQPQHF	NA	TRBV2	TRBJ1-5	NA
TGCGCCAGCAGCCAAGTAGGGTATAATCAGCCCCAGCATTTT	CASSQVGYNQPQHF	NA	TRBV4-1	TRBJ1-5	once
TGTGCCAGCAGCCAAAGGGGGCCATATGGCTACACCTTC	CASSQRGPYGYTF	TRBD1	TRBV5-4	TRBJ1-2	once
TGTGCCAGTAGTATAGCGGTCCGGGGGAGGGAAGCTTTCTTT	CASSIAVRGREAFF	NA	TRBV19	TRBJ1-1	NA
TGTGCCAGCAGTAGGGACAGGGAAAAACTGTTTTTT	CASSRDREKLFF	TRBD1	TRBV6-5	TRBJ1-4	NA
TGCGCCAGCAGAGACACTTACAGGTCCGGTGGCTACACCTTC	CASRDTYRSGGYTF	NA	TRBV10-2	TRBJ1-2	NA
TGCGCCAGCAGCCAAGATTTGCCGGGGAACAGAGTTGATGGAAACACCATATATTTT	CASSQDLPGNRVDGNTIYF	NA	TRBV4-1	TRBJ1-3	NA
TGTGCCAGCAGCTTAGGAGCCGGGCTCCATGGCTACACCTTC	CASSLGAGLHGYTF	NA	TRBV7-9	TRBJ1-2	NA
TGTGCCAGCAGCCAAGGACAGGGTAATTCACCCCTCCACTTT	CASSQGQGNSPLHF	TRBD1	TRBV4-2	TRBJ1-6	NA
TGTGCCAGCAGCCAAGATTTACTAGCGGGGGATGTCACAGATACGCAGTATTTT	CASSQDLLAGDVTDTQYF	TRBD2	TRBV3-1/TRBV3-2	TRBJ2-3	NA
TGTGCCAGTAGTATCGGGCTTCGGAATTCACCCCTCCACTTT	CASSIGLRNSPLHF	NA	TRBV19	TRBJ1-6	few
TGTGCCAGCACCTCCCACGGGGGTATGAACACTGAAGCTTTCTTT	CASTSHGGMNTEAFF	NA	TRBV6-6	TRBJ1-1	NA
TGTGCCAGCAGTGAACGCAGGGGAGCAGATACGCAGTATTTT	CASSERRGADTQYF	NA	TRBV6-1	TRBJ2-3	NA
TGTGCCAGCAGCCGAGGGGACAGAATCTACAATGAGCAGTTCTTC	CASSRGDRIYNEQFF	TRBD1	TRBV5-4	TRBJ2-1	NA
TGTGCCAGCAGTCAATCAGGGGCTGGGGCCAACGTCCTGACTTTC	CASSQSGAGANVLTF	NA	TRBV25-1	TRBJ2-6	NA
TGTGCCAGCAGCTTCAGGCAAAATTCACCCCTCCACTTT	CASSFRQNSPLHF	NA	TRBV7-9	TRBJ1-6	once
TGCGCCAGCAGCTTCAGGGACACTGAAGCTTTCTTT	CASSFRDTEAFF	NA	TRBV5-1	TRBJ1-1	NA
TGTGCCAGCAGTTATTTGTCACAGGGGGCGCGGAATGAGCAGTTCTTC	CASSYLSQGARNEQFF	TRBD1	TRBV6-2/TRBV6-3	TRBJ2-1	NA
TGTGCCAGCAGTTCCCAGCAGACCCAGTACTTC	CASSSQQTQYF	NA	TRBV12-3/TRBV12-4	TRBJ2-5	NA
TGCGCCAGCAGCCCCGTCGACGCTAACTATGGCTACACCTTC	CASSPVDANYGYTF	NA	TRBV4-1	TRBJ1-2	NA
TGCGCCAGCAGCGGACAGGGGAACTATGGCTACACCTTC	CASSGQGNYGYTF	TRBD1	TRBV5-1	TRBJ1-2	once
TGTGCCAGCACGTGGGACCCTGGATTTCGGTCACCCCTCCACTTT	CASTWDPGFRSPLHF	NA	TRBV6-5	TRBJ1-6	once
TGTGCCAGCAGCCCCTCAGGGATTGGAAACACCATATATTTT	CASSPSGIGNTIYF	NA	TRBV7-7	TRBJ1-3	once
TGTGCCAGCAGTTTTTCGGGGGTTTCCACGTTGTTCTTC	CASSFSGVSTLFF	NA	TRBV12-3/TRBV12-4	TRBJ2-1	NA
TGCAGCGTTCCCTCGGGGGGCTACACCTTC	CSVPSGGYTF	NA	TRBV29-1	TRBJ1-2	NA
TGTGCCAGCAGCCAAGAGGTGCGGGAGGGGGTTCGGCAGTTCTTC	CASSQEVREGVRQFF	TRBD2	TRBV4-2	TRBJ2-1	once